This entry is about one T cell receptor beta chain. TCRdb keeps only in-frame clones here, not all; method: immunoSEQ multiplex PCR. The table has around 80,000 clones, about 92% seen once. This CDR3 spans 15 amino acids. V was clipped by 6 bases and J by 7 bases; unmatched bases: 12. Germline V gene data show CDR1 as MNHEY and CDR2 as SVGAGI. The data derive from a study of technical replicates of blood from several donors. The rearrangement uses TRBV6-5 and TRBJ2-1; 7 nucleotides align to TRBD2. Input material: T cells isolated from PBMCs. This TCR was sampled from a human donor in good health. The CDR3 reads CASSLVPAGVNEQFF. The CDR3 DNA sequence: TGTGCCAGCAGCTTAGTACCGGCGGGAGTAAATGAGCAGTTCTTC.